These 7 T cell receptor beta chains came from one sample sequenced in a study of blood T cell repertoires in COVID-19. Sequencing was performed with immunoSEQ multiplex PCR; in TCRdb, only in-frame clones are kept and a portion is missing. In the table there are 280,000 or so clones, about 88% of which are singletons. Material for sequencing was peripheral blood. The receptors were gathered from a woman aged 55-70 years with acute or convalescent COVID-19.

The chain has TRBV7-9 and TRBJ2-2; 10 bases align to TRBD1. This CDR3 contains 15 residues. V lost 3 bases, J lost 2 bases, and 0 bases stayed unmatched. CDR1 is SEHNR and CDR2 is FQNEAQ in the germline V gene (reference sequence). CDR3 loop: CASSLTGGNTGELFF. The CDR3 region has the DNA TGTGCCAGCAGCTTGACAGGGGGCAACACCGGGGAGCTGTTTTTT.

The chain employs TRBV24-1 and TRBJ2-1; TRBD1 is a possible D gene (6 bases). This CDR3 comprises 15 residues. Germline CDR1 KGHDR, CDR2 SFDVKD. Trimming removed 3 bases from V and 3 bases from J, with 11 bases in between. As DNA, the CDR3 is TGTGCCACCAGTGATCGCAGGGGATACTACAATGAGCAGTTCTTC. This encodes CATSDRRGYYNEQFF.

The V call is TRBV7-2, the J call TRBJ2-7; D not resolved. There are 15 residues in the CDR3. V was clipped by 5 bases and J by 1 base, with 15 bases between them. CDR1 SGHTA and CDR2 FQGNSA come from the germline V gene. The CDR3 DNA sequence: TGTGCCAGCAGCCCAATACGAAGCGCTTCCTACGAGCAGTACTTC. It yields the protein CASSPIRSASYEQYF.

The CDR3 DNA reads TGTGCCTCCCAGCGGCCAGGGACAGCCACGAGGGGCTACACCTTC. Translated, it gives CASQRPGTATRGYTF. The chain recombines TRBV19 with TRBJ1-2; 7 bases match TRBD1. Germline lookup yields CDR1 LNHDA and CDR2 SQIVND (reference sequence). CDR3 length equals 15 residues. With V trimmed by 11 bases and J by 8 bases, 20 bases remained unmatched.

This clone was recorded once. Written as DNA, the CDR3 is TGTGCCAGCTCACCCGGTCCCCTACTCCTCACAGATACGCAGTATTTT. This gives the protein CASSPGPLLLTDTQYF. This chain uses TRBV18 with TRBJ2-3; D gene ambiguous. Germline V lookup: CDR1 KGHSH, CDR2 LQKENI. V was clipped by 3 bases and J by 2 bases, with 15 bases between them. CDR3 size: 16 residues.

The genes are TRBV5-1 and TRBJ1-3; 8 nucleotides line up with TRBD1. CDR1 is SGHRS and CDR2 is YFSETQ in the germline V gene. The V gene end was trimmed by 7 bases and the J gene end by 2 bases; junction bases not matched to a gene: 11. The CDR3 consists of 16 residues. The CDR3 protein is CASSRTGSVAGNTIYF. DNA for the CDR3: TGCGCCAGCTCGAGGACAGGGTCGGTCGCTGGAAACACCATATATTTT.

The J gene is TRBJ1-2, the V gene TRBV4-2, with D tentatively TRBD1 (5 bases). Germline values: CDR1 LGHNA, CDR2 YNFKEQ. The CDR3 length is 15 residues. V lost 1 base and J lost 2, with 11 bases in between. CDR3: CASSQGAGDNYGYTF. CDR3 coding DNA: TGTGCCAGCAGCCAAGGGGCGGGGGACAACTATGGCTACACCTTC.